The present TCR beta chain was sequenced within a study of early T cells in non-severe SARS-CoV-2 infection. Study context: Chains were unpaired, as sequencing was done on bulk RNA from unsorted whole blood. Study observations and caveats: VDJdb matching favored anti-spike CD8 responses, missing private and CD4 specificities.

In the library, individual cDNA molecules carried attached unique molecular identifiers. TCRdb processed the 5' RACE reads anew with MiXCR; each CDR3 protein has one entry. Here the sample spans 70,000 to 85,000 distinct CDR3 sequences, around 12% being singletons. This clonotype was recorded at least ten times. The antigen remains undetermined. Germline V gene data show CDR1 as SGHRS and CDR2 as YFSETQ. CDR3 length: 13 amino acids. The ends lost 5 bases at V and 6 bases at J; junction bases unmatched: 8. The specimen was whole blood, collected at baseline. The clonotype originates from an adult who was a healthcare worker with PCR-confirmed SARS-CoV-2 infection or an uninfected control (not recorded which). The donor label of this sample is uncertain. The chain employs TRBV5-1 and TRBJ2-7; 7 bases agree with TRBD1. CDR3 nucleotide sequence: TGCGCCAGCAGTCGACAGGGTTCCGGCGAGCAGTACTTC. Its translation is CASSRQGSGEQYF.